This TCR beta chain was recorded in a study of OX40 agonist ivuxolimab in advanced cancers. Study-wide context: The study treated patients with ivuxolimab, an agonistic anti-OX40 (CD134) antibody. Age averaged around 54 years (range roughly 23 to 90), and more than 80% were male.

Overall study findings and caveats: Which antigen the expanded peripheral T cells recognized is unknown. Among the least clonally expanded were partial responders at 0.1-3.0 mg/kg.

The method was immunoSEQ multiplex PCR; TCRdb's version includes in-frame clones alone and lacks a portion of them. The sample has 66,000 or so clones, roughly 84% seen once. In the case of this clone: Antigen unknown.

Here the sequenced sample was CD4+ or CD8+ T cells sorted from blood, taken in a trial of the OX40 agonist ivuxolimab. The TCR originated in an adult with an advanced solid tumor such as melanoma, head and neck, liver or kidney cancer.

CDR3 sequence reads: CASSFRPSRATGELFF. As DNA, the CDR3 is TGTGCCAGCAGCTTCCGCCCTAGCAGGGCCACCGGGGAGCTGTTTTTT. The chain joins TRBV5-5 to TRBJ2-2; D might be TRBD1 or TRBD2, each matching 5 bases. V dropped 2 bases and J dropped 4 bases, with 15 bases sitting between them. The CDR3 totals 16 residues. CDR1 is SGHKS, CDR2 YYEKEE, per germline (reference sequence).